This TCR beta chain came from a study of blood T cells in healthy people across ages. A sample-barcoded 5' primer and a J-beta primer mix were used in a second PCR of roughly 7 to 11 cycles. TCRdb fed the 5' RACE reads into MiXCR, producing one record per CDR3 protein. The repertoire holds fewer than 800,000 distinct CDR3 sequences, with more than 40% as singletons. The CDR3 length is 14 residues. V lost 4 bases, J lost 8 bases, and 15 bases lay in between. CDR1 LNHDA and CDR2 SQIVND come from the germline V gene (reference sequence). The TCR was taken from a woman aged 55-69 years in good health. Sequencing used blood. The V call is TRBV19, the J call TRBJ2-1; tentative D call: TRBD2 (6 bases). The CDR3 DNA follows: TGTGCCAGTAGTAAGGCGGGGAAGTTGCATGAGCAGTTCTTC. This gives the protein CASSKAGKLHEQFF.